This passage covers 19 T cell receptor beta chains from one sample sequenced in a study of blood T cells in healthy people across ages. A J-beta primer mix and a sample-barcoded 5' primer were used in a second PCR of roughly 6 to 11 cycles. TCRdb re-analysed the 5' RACE reads in MiXCR, keeping a single row per CDR3 protein. Of some 1.5 million distinct CDR3 sequences listed, about 42% were seen once; the top ten hold 4%. Specimen: blood. These receptors came from a woman aged 18-29 years in good health.

The V call is TRBV6-2 or TRBV6-3, the J call TRBJ2-3; no firm D call. CDR1 is MNHEY and CDR2 is SVGEGT in the germline V gene. Between the trimmed V and J ends, which lost 6 bases and 2 bases, there was a span of 9 bases. The CDR3 covers 13 residues. Here the CDR3 DNA reads TGTGCCAGCAGCGGAAGTCCCACAGATACGCAGTATTTT. It specifies CASSGSPTDTQYF.

This clonotype has just a few counts. The V gene is TRBV4-1, the J gene TRBJ2-7; D tentatively fits TRBD1 or TRBD2 (5 bases each). Germline CDR1 and CDR2: MGHRA and YSYEKL. The CDR3 length is 15 residues. The ends were cut back, 4 bases at V and 4 bases at J, with 17 bases in the middle. CDR3 DNA sequence: TGCGCCAGCAGCCGGGACCCTCTACGGTTATACGAGCAGTACTTC. Protein product: CASSRDPLRLYEQYF.

V gene TRBV27 combines with J gene TRBJ2-7; 9 bases map to TRBD2. CDR3 length equals 16 residues. After removal of 2 bases from V and 6 bases from J, the junction contained 11 bases not matched to a gene. CDR1 and CDR2 (germline): MNHEY, SMNVEV (reference sequence). This chain's CDR3 is CASSLKGLAGDSEQYF. In DNA form, the CDR3 reads TGTGCCAGCAGTTTAAAGGGGTTAGCGGGAGACTCCGAGCAGTACTTC.

This chain connects TRBV20-1 to TRBJ2-1; D may match TRBD1 or TRBD2 (6 bases each). Deletions cut 0 bases from V and 9 bases from J, with 15 bases between. The CDR3 is made up of 14 amino acids. CDR1 and CDR2 from the germline V gene are DFQATT and SNEGSKA (reference sequence). CDR3 in DNA: TGCAGTGCTAGAGATATCGGGGGCATCGGTGAGCAGTTCTTC. This gives the protein CSARDIGGIGEQFF.

The V call is TRBV20-1, the J call TRBJ2-7, with D possibly being TRBD2 (5 bases). This CDR3 spans 13 amino acids. Germline-derived CDR1 and CDR2 are DFQATT and SNEGSKA (reference sequence). V lost 1 base, J lost 3 bases, and 10 bases lay in between. CDR3 in DNA: TGCAGTGCTAGAGTCCCGGGATTCTACGAGCAGTACTTC. Residues: CSARVPGFYEQYF.

The J gene is TRBJ1-1, the V gene TRBV30, with D unresolved. CDR3 length equals 14 residues. The germline V gene has CDR1 GTSNPN and CDR2 SVGIG (reference sequence). Trimming took 4 bases from V and 4 from J, leaving 16 bases between them. The CDR3 spells CAWIYEEGGTEAFF. In DNA, the CDR3 is TGTGCCTGGATTTATGAGGAAGGAGGCACTGAAGCTTTCTTT.

V usage is TRBV29-1 and J usage is TRBJ2-5; 7 bases line up with TRBD1. The CDR3 has 16 amino acids. V shed 0 bases and J 2 bases; nucleotides not matched to a gene: 9. Germline V lookup: CDR1 SQVTM, CDR2 ANQGSEA. CDR3 loop: CSVEDVPGQVQETQYF. CDR3 bases: TGCAGCGTTGAAGATGTTCCCGGACAGGTTCAAGAGACCCAGTACTTC.

This clonotype was seen a few times. J is TRBJ1-2 and V is TRBV5-1, with D possibly being TRBD1 (6 bases). There are 16 residues in the CDR3. The V and J ends lost 0 bases and 0 bases respectively, with 12 bases between them. Per germline, CDR1 SGHRS and CDR2 YFSETQ. CDR3 nucleotides: TGCGCCAGCAGCTTGGCTAGGGGGGGAGCTAACTATGGCTACACCTTC. Amino acid sequence: CASSLARGGANYGYTF.

The chain links TRBV12-3 or TRBV12-4 to TRBJ1-2; D is possibly TRBD1 (6 bases). Trimming shortened V by 3 bases and J by 7 bases, and 12 bases separated the two germline ends. The CDR3 contains 13 residues. The CDR3 DNA is TGTGCCAGCAGTTTCTTGGGGGGGCCTGGCTACACCTTC. It translates to CASSFLGGPGYTF.

At least ten counts were recorded for this clonotype. The gene calls are TRBV7-2 and TRBJ2-3; tentatively, D is TRBD2 (5 bases). The CDR3 loop spans 15 amino acids. Looked up from germline, CDR1 is SGHTA and CDR2 is FQGNSA. The V gene lost 5 bases and the J gene lost 2 bases, with 14 bases spanning the gap. This CDR3 is CASSPRTVSTDTQYF. DNA of the CDR3: TGTGCCAGCAGCCCCCGGACTGTCTCCACAGATACGCAGTATTTT.

This clonotype was seen a handful of times. Here the CDR3 DNA reads TGCAGTGCGCGAGCGGGAGGGCCCGCAGATACGCAGTATTTT. Its protein is CSARAGGPADTQYF. The chain is built from TRBV20-1 and TRBJ2-3; 10 bases fit TRBD2. Germline trimming cut 6 bases from V and 4 bases from J; bases unmatched to any gene: 7. The germline V gene has CDR1 DFQATT and CDR2 SNEGSKA (reference sequence). The CDR3 extends over 14 amino acids.

V is TRBV6-5 and J is TRBJ2-3; D is unclear. The CDR3 runs to 15 residues. Germline CDR1 is MNHEY and CDR2 is SVGAGI. Deletions cut 2 bases from V and 3 bases from J, with 12 bases between. The CDR3 DNA is TGTGCCAGCAGTTACGGTACCGGCCTAACAGATACGCAGTATTTT. This codes for CASSYGTGLTDTQYF.

This chain links TRBV20-1 with TRBJ2-7; 9 positions agree with TRBD1. CDR1 DFQATT and CDR2 SNEGSKA come from the germline V gene (reference sequence). CDR3 length: 14 residues. With 3 bases clipped from V and 0 bases from J, the junction kept 3 bases outside the gene matches. DNA of the CDR3: TGCAGTGCTAGGGACAGGGGCAGCTCCTACGAGCAGTACTTC. Amino acids: CSARDRGSSYEQYF.

The chain links TRBV7-2 to TRBJ1-5; 8 bases line up with TRBD1. Per germline, CDR1 SGHTA and CDR2 FQGNSA. The CDR3 is made up of 16 amino acids. V was clipped by 0 bases and J by 6 bases; unmatched bases: 7. The CDR3 protein is CASSLAPGGTVQPQHF. The CDR3 DNA reads TGTGCCAGCAGCTTAGCTCCAGGGGGCACGGTTCAGCCCCAGCATTTT.

Written as DNA, the CDR3 is TGTGCCAGCAGCTTAGGGGCCGCCCCTAATGAAAAACTGTTTTTT. Translating gives CASSLGAAPNEKLFF. The J gene is TRBJ1-4, the V gene TRBV7-2, with D uncertain. Germline V gene data show CDR1 as SGHTA and CDR2 as FQGNSA. The V end lost 1 base, the J end lost 3 bases, and 9 bases lay between the germline ends. The CDR3 sequence is 15 residues long.

A few counts support this clonotype. This sequence joins TRBV7-8 and TRBJ2-5; 9 nucleotides agree with TRBD2. V was clipped by 1 base and J by 6 bases; unmatched bases: 9. The CDR3 is 16 amino acids. Germline CDR1 reads SGHVS; CDR2 reads FQNEAQ. The CDR3 protein is CASSLGSSGSVQTQYF. The DNA for the CDR3 is TGTGCCAGCAGCTTAGGAAGTAGCGGGAGCGTGCAGACCCAGTACTTC.

The rearrangement joins TRBV20-1 to TRBJ2-1; 11 bases align to TRBD2. Germline lookup yields CDR1 DFQATT and CDR2 SNEGSKA (reference sequence). Trimming at V came to 6 bases and at J to 2 bases, leaving 12 bases not matched to a gene. This CDR3 has 17 amino acids. The CDR3 nucleotides read TGCAGTGCGACTGGGACTAGCGGAATGGCGGCCTACAATGAGCAGTTCTTC. As protein: CSATGTSGMAAYNEQFF.

The V gene is TRBV5-4, the J gene TRBJ2-3; 9 bases align to TRBD2. CDR1 and CDR2 (germline): SGHNT, YYREEE (reference sequence). This CDR3 has 17 amino acids. J was trimmed by 0 bases and V by 0 bases; bases with no gene match: 5. Here the CDR3 DNA reads TGTGCCAGCAGCTTGGTGAAAACTAGCGGGAGCACAGATACGCAGTATTTT. Encoded protein: CASSLVKTSGSTDTQYF.

This clonotype turned up a few times. This sequence joins TRBV27 and TRBJ2-1; 12 bases map to TRBD2. CDR1 is MNHEY, CDR2 SMNVEV, per germline (reference sequence). The trim removed 3 bases at V and 5 bases at J, leaving 8 bases unmatched. The CDR3 consists of 17 residues. CDR3 nucleotides: TGTGCCAGCAGTTTGACTAGCGGGAGACGTAGGAACAATGAGCAGTTCTTC. This gives the protein CASSLTSGRRRNNEQFF.